This T cell receptor beta chain was identified during a study of blood T cell repertoires in COVID-19. Study background: COVID-19 samples, acute and convalescent, were from the United States, Italy and Spain. Sources were T cells, B-cell-depleted T cells, or PBMCs; the material itself was cDNA or gDNA.

Per the original data handling: Reference gene primer amplification in the assay estimated nucleated cell counts. Sequenced by immunoSEQ multiplex PCR; TCRdb stores in-frame clones only, minus some. V and J calls plus clone size are reproduced from that table; the DNA served to infer D and trimming. The profile shows approximately 50,000 clones, about 76% of them singletons. V was trimmed by 0 bases and J by 8 bases, leaving 11 bases between them. CDR3 size: 15 residues. Germline-derived CDR1 and CDR2 are LGHNA and YSLEER. The chain uses TRBV4-3 and TRBJ1-6; D possibly corresponds to TRBD1 (6 bases). Sequencing used peripheral blood. The clonotype comes from a man aged 70-80 years with active or convalescent COVID-19. The DNA of the CDR3 is TGCGCCAGCAGCCAAGATTGGGCAGGGGATTCACCCCTCCACTTT. It is translated as CASSQDWAGDSPLHF.